This T cell receptor beta chain came from a study of glioma-infiltrating T cells. Study-wide findings and caveats: Very few CDR3 sequences were shared between tissue and blood. Above-expected tissue-blood divergence occurred in all gliomas, most in low-grade ones.

Using RNA template, CDR3s of TCR alpha and beta were amplified with iRepertoire arm-PCR. For one-step reverse transcription and amplification, about 85-400 ng of tissue mRNA or PBMC total RNA was used. MiXCR, applied by TCRdb to the multiplex PCR reads, yields one record per CDR3 protein. The sample lists approximately 11,000 distinct CDR3 sequences, more than 20% occurring once. This clonotype was recorded at least ten times. What it binds is unknown. V lost 3 bases and J 2 bases, leaving 19 bases between the germline ends. The germline CDR1 and CDR2 sequences are DFQATT and SNEGSKA (reference sequence). CDR3 length equals 16 residues.

Sequenced material: glioma tissue, nonneoplastic brain tissue, or PBMCs (not recorded which). The rearrangement links TRBV20-1 to TRBJ1-2, with D perhaps TRBD1 (6 bases). This clonotype was obtained from a human donor with low-grade glioma or glioblastoma, undergoing nonglioma brain surgery, or in good health (not recorded which). The CDR3 protein is CSASLFSTGANYGYTF. The CDR3 bases are TGCAGTGCTAGCCTTTTTTCGACAGGTGCCAACTATGGCTACACCTTC.